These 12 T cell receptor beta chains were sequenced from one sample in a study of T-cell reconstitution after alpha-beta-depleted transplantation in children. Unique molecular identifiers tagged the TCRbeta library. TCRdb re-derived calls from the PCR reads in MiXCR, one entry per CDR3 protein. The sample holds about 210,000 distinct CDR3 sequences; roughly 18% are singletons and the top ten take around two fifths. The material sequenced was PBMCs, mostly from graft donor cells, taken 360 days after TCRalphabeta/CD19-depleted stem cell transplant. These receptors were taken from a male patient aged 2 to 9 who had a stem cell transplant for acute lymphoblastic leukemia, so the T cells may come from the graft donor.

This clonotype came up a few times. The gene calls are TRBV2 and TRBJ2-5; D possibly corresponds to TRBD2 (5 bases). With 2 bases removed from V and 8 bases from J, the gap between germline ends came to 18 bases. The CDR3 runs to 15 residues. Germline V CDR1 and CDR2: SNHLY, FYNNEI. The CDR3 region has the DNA TGTGCCAGCAGTGAATACCGGGATTTCCTCGGCACCCAGTACTTC. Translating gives CASSEYRDFLGTQYF.

DNA for the CDR3: TGTGCCAGCAGCCCTGACGGCCTCAATTTCCACAATGAGCAGTTCTTC. This encodes CASSPDGLNFHNEQFF. V usage is TRBV5-6 and J usage is TRBJ2-1, with unresolved D. The CDR3 contains 16 residues. The V end lost 4 bases, the J end lost 5 bases, and 19 bases lay between the germline ends. Germline lookup yields CDR1 SGHDT and CDR2 YYEEEE.

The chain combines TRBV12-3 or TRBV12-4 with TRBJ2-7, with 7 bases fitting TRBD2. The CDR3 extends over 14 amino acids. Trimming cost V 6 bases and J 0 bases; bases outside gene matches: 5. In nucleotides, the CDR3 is TGTGCCAGCAGCCCGGGACTAATCTCCTACGAGCAGTACTTC. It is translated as CASSPGLISYEQYF.

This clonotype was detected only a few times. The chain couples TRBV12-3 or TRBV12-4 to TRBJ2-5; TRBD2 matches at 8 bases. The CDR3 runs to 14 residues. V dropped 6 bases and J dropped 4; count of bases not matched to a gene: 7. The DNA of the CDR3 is TGTGCCAGCAGGACCGGGACTAGGGGAGAGACCCAGTACTTC. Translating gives CASRTGTRGETQYF.

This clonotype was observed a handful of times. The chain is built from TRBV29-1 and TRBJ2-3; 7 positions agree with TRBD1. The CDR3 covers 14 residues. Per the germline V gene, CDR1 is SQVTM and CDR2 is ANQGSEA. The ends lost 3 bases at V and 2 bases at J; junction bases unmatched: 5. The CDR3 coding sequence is TGCAGCGTTGAGGGGACAGCGAACACAGATACGCAGTATTTT. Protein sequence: CSVEGTANTDTQYF.

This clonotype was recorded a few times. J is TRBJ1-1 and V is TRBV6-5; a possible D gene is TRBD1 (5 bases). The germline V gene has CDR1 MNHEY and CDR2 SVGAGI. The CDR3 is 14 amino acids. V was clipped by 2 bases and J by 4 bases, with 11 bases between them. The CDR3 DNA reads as TGTGCCAGCAGTTACGCCGGGGGAGCCACTGAAGCTTTCTTT. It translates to CASSYAGGATEAFF.

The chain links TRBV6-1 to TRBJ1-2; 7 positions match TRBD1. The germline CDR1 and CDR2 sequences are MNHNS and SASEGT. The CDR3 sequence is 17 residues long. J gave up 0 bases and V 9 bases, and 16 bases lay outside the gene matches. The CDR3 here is CASPGQPRSAANYGYTF. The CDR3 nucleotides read TGTGCCAGTCCGGGACAGCCACGTTCGGCAGCTAACTATGGCTACACCTTC.

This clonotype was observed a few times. CDR3 in amino acids: CASSIYSNRNPGSGNTIYF. The CDR3 DNA reads as TGTGCCAGCAGCATTTATAGTAATCGGAACCCGGGCTCTGGAAACACCATATATTTT. This chain connects TRBV7-8 to TRBJ1-3; no firm D call. Germline V gives CDR1 SGHVS, CDR2 FQNEAQ. Trimming removed 5 bases at V and 0 bases at J, with 23 bases between. The CDR3 is 19 amino acids.

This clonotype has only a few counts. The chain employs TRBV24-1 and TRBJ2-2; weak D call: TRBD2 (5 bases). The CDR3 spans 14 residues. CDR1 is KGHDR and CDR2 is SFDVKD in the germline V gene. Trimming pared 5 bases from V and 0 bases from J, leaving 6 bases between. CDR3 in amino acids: CATSGGPNTGELFF. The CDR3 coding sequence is TGTGCCACCAGTGGAGGGCCGAACACCGGGGAGCTGTTTTTT.

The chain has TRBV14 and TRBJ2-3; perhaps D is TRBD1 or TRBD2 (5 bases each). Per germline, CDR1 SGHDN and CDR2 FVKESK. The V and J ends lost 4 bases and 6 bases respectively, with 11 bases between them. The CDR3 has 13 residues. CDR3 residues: CASSRGKWDTQYF. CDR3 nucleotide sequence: TGTGCCAGCAGCCGGGGGAAATGGGATACGCAGTATTTT.

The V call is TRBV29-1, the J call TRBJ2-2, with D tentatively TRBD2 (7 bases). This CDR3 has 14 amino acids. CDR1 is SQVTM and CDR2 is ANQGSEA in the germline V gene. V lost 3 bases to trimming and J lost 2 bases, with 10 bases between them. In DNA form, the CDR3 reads TGCAGCGTTGAGGCGGGGGCCAACACCGGGGAGCTGTTTTTT. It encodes CSVEAGANTGELFF.

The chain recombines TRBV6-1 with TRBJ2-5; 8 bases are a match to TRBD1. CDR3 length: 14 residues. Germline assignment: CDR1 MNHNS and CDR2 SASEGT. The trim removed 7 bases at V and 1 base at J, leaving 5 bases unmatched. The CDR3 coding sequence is TGTGCCAGCAAACAAGACAGGGGCCAAGAGACCCAGTACTTC. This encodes CASKQDRGQETQYF.